The entry that follows covers one T cell receptor beta chain sequence. No antigen is known for it. Germline V gene data show CDR1 as SEHNR and CDR2 as FQNEAQ (reference sequence). The CDR3 spans 16 residues. The ends were cut back, 1 base at V and 3 bases at J, with 15 bases in the middle. The data were taken from a study of T cells after yellow fever vaccination. Study-level background: Some fractions had low cell numbers, and these were prepared with SMART-Seq v4 Ultra Low Input.

Generation of TCR cDNA used 5'RACE template switching (which added a universal primer site and UMIs). In TCRdb, the 5' RACE reads were re-called with MiXCR into one record per CDR3 protein. Here the sample spans 620,000 or so distinct CDR3 sequences, approximately 13% being singletons. General study findings and limits: Among primary-vaccination clones, most reappeared after the booster, at just under 98% for CD4 and about 90% for CD8. Clonotypes found in both CD4 and CD8 compartments made up a small share.

The receptor was derived from a man aged 30-40 years who received the YFV17D yellow fever vaccine. The V gene is TRBV7-9, the J gene TRBJ2-5, with a weak D call TRBD2 (6 bases). The material sequenced was PBMCs, taken on the day of the yellow fever booster vaccination. CDR3 sequence reads: CASSLGSSGLKETQYF. Written as DNA, the CDR3 is TGTGCCAGCAGCTTAGGGTCGAGCGGGTTAAAAGAGACCCAGTACTTC.